This is a list of T cell receptor beta chains from one sample in a study of T cell repertoires in cytomegalovirus infection. TCRdb processed the reads anew with MiXCR; each CDR3 protein has one entry. The sample shows about 210,000 distinct CDR3 sequences, about 5.9% of them seen only once. Input material: PBMCs. The receptors shown here come from a human donor in good health (CMV status not recorded). Some clones in this sample may be carry-over from other donors' samples. CDR3s include the opening cysteine and the closing phenylalanine or tryptophan. A D gene is named only where the DNA matches it firmly. Rows give clone size only sometimes, using once, few, many, or a class for an expanded clone.

D gene,clone size,V gene,J gene,CDR3 DNA,CDR3 protein
.,many,TRBV5-5,TRBJ2-1,TGTGCCAGCAGCTTGGCGACAGCAAACAATGAGCAGTTCTTC,CASSLATANNEQFF
.,many,TRBV9,TRBJ2-5,TGTGCCAGCAGCGCGGCTATTGGGTCGGAGACCCAGTACTTC,CASSAAIGSETQYF
.,many,TRBV29-1,TRBJ2-3,TGCAGCGTTGGTGAGGGAACAGATACGCAGTATTTT,CSVGEGTDTQYF
.,many,TRBV6-2/TRBV6-3,TRBJ2-7,TGTGCCAGCCACTATAATAGCGGGACAGGGGAGCAGTACTTC,CASHYNSGTGEQYF
.,.,TRBV10-3,TRBJ1-2,TGTGCCATCAGTGACCGAGGGGGGGAAGACTATGGCTACACCTTC,CAISDRGGEDYGYTF
.,many,TRBV29-1,TRBJ2-5,TGCAGCGTTGAAGATACCGGGGCCCAAGAGACCCAGTACTTC,CSVEDTGAQETQYF
TRBD1,.,TRBV20-1,TRBJ1-5,TGCAGTGCTAGGGACAGGGGGCTAAGGAACAATCAGCCCCAGCATTTT,CSARDRGLRNNQPQHF
.,.,TRBV29-1,TRBJ1-3,TGCAGCGTGGGCCCTAATGGAAACACCATATATTTT,CSVGPNGNTIYF
.,many,TRBV11-2,TRBJ2-7,TGTGCCAGCAGCCCATTGGGGCGGGGAGTGGGAGAGGATTACGAGCAGTACTTC,CASSPLGRGVGEDYEQYF
.,many,TRBV29-1,TRBJ1-2,TGCAGCGTTGAACCGGGAATCTATGGCTACACCTTC,CSVEPGIYGYTF
.,many,TRBV7-2,TRBJ2-2,TGTGCCAGCAGCTATCTACGTGGGACCGGGGAGCTGTTTTTT,CASSYLRGTGELFF
TRBD1,many,TRBV7-2,TRBJ1-5,TGTGCCAGCAGCGGACAGGGGGTGGGTTATCAGCCCCAGCATTTT,CASSGQGVGYQPQHF
TRBD2,many,TRBV28,TRBJ2-5,TGTGCCAGCAGATCGTTTGCGGGGGAAGAGACCCAGTACTTC,CASRSFAGEETQYF
TRBD1,.,TRBV7-2,TRBJ2-4,TGTGCCAGCAGCTTAGGCGACAGGGGGCTCGCCAAAAACATTCAGTACTTC,CASSLGDRGLAKNIQYF
.,.,TRBV2,TRBJ1-5,TGTGCCAGCAGTGCCCAGGTAGGTCGCAATCAGCCCCAGCATTTT,CASSAQVGRNQPQHF
TRBD2,few,TRBV20-1,TRBJ2-3,TGCAGTGCTAGATTGCGGCTAGCGGGGGTTAGCGATACGCAGTATTTT,CSARLRLAGVSDTQYF
TRBD1,few,TRBV7-9,TRBJ1-5,TGTGCCAGCAGCTTAGCTCGGGGGACAGGGCGCGCGTATCGTAGCAATCAGCCCCAGCATTTT,CASSLARGTGRAYRSNQPQHF
.,many,TRBV15,TRBJ2-3,TGTGCCACCAGCAGAGATCAGGGGGGCGATGCAGATACGCAGTATTTT,CATSRDQGGDADTQYF
.,many,TRBV7-8,TRBJ2-3,TGTGCCAGCAGCCAACTAGGCACAGATACGCAGTATTTT,CASSQLGTDTQYF
TRBD2,many,TRBV7-6,TRBJ2-2,TGTGCCAGCAGCTTAGCGTTTGCGGGGGGCACGAACACCGGGGAGCTGTTTTTT,CASSLAFAGGTNTGELFF
.,few,TRBV29-1,TRBJ1-1,TGCAGCGTTAATAAGAAGGGCCTCTTGAACACTGAAGCTTTCTTT,CSVNKKGLLNTEAFF
TRBD1,many,TRBV6-6,TRBJ2-4,TGTGCCAGCTCGGGGACAGGGTTAGCCAAAAACATTCAGTACTTC,CASSGTGLAKNIQYF
TRBD2,few,TRBV9,TRBJ2-1,TGTGCCAGCAGCGCGGGGGGTGACAATGAGCAGTTCTTC,CASSAGGDNEQFF
.,many,TRBV12-5,TRBJ1-3,TGTGCTAGTGGCCCCCCCGGCAGGACCCCTGGAAACACCATATATTTT,CASGPPGRTPGNTIYF
.,many,TRBV7-4,TRBJ2-7,TGTGCCAGCAGCTTCGTTAGAGAGCAGTACTTC,CASSFVREQYF
.,many,TRBV7-2,TRBJ1-6,TGTGCCAGCAGCGCAGGTCTGCATAATTCACCCCTCCACTTT,CASSAGLHNSPLHF
.,many,TRBV6-2/TRBV6-3,TRBJ2-3,TGTGCCAGCAGGCGGGACAGCACAGATACGCAGTATTTT,CASRRDSTDTQYF
TRBD1,many,TRBV15,TRBJ1-1,TGTGCCACCAGCCGAAGACAGGGAAACACTGAAGCTTTCTTT,CATSRRQGNTEAFF
.,.,TRBV7-9,TRBJ2-2,TGTGCCAGCAGCTTAGGCCCACCAGGGTATGCCGGGGAGCTGTTTTTT,CASSLGPPGYAGELFF
.,many,TRBV7-2,TRBJ1-1,TGTGCCAGCAGCTTAGTCCTGGGAGGGGTGGCTTTCTTT,CASSLVLGGVAFF
TRBD2,many,TRBV11-3,TRBJ2-1,TGTGCCAGCAGCTTAGGGGTAGCGGGGGAACGCTACAATGAGCAGTTCTTC,CASSLGVAGERYNEQFF